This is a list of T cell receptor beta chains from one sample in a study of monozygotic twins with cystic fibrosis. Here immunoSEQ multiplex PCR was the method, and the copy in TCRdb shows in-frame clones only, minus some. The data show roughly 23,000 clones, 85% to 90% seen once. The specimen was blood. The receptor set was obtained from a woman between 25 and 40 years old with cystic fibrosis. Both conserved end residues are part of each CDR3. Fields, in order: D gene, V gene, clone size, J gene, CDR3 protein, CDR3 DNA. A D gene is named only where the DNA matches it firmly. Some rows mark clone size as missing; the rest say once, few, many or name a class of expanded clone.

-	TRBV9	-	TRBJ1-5	CASSYRPNQPQHF	TGTGCCAGCTCATACAGGCCCAATCAGCCCCAGCATTTT
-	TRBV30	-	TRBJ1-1	CAWSVPATANTEAFF	TGTGCCTGGAGTGTACCCGCCACAGCTAACACTGAAGCTTTCTTT
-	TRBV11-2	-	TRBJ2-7	CASSLMSSGSYEQYF	TGTGCCAGCAGCTTAATGTCCAGTGGGTCCTACGAGCAGTACTTC
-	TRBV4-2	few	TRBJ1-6	CASSQGRDSPLHF	TGTGCCAGCAGCCAGGGCAGGGATTCACCCCTCCACTTT
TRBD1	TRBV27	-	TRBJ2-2	CASSPSTGGGTGELFF	TGTGCCAGCAGTCCGTCGACAGGGGGTGGCACCGGGGAGCTGTTTTTT
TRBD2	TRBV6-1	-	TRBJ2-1	CASSEVAGGQNEQFF	TGTGCCAGCAGTGAAGTGGCGGGGGGGCAGAATGAGCAGTTCTTC
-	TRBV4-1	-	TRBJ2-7	CASSLRAGTEYEQYF	TGCGCCAGCAGCCTAAGAGCGGGGACAGAGTACGAGCAGTACTTC
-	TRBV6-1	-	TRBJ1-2	CASSEMAGANYGYTF	TGTGCCAGCAGTGAAATGGCAGGGGCGAACTATGGCTACACCTTC
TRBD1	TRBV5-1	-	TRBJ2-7	CASSLEGQGTYEQYF	TGCGCCAGCAGCTTGGAGGGACAGGGGACCTACGAGCAGTACTTC
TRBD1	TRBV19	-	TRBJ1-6	CASSPRQGNSPLHF	TGTGCCAGTAGTCCGAGACAGGGAAATTCACCCCTCCACTTT
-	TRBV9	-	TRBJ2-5	CASSAATGTDETQYF	TGTGCCAGCAGCGCAGCGACAGGGACTGATGAGACCCAGTACTTC
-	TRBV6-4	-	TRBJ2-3	CASSDRSTDTQYF	TGTGCCAGCAGTGATCGTAGCACAGATACGCAGTATTTT
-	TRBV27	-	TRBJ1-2	CASSLYPGTYGYTF	TGTGCCAGCAGTTTATACCCGGGGACCTATGGCTACACCTTC
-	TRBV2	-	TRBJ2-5	CASSERGRETQYF	TGTGCCAGCAGTGAGCGGGGACGAGAGACCCAGTACTTC
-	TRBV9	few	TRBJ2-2	CASSVAGMNTGELFF	TGTGCCAGCAGCGTAGCCGGTATGAACACCGGGGAGCTGTTTTTT
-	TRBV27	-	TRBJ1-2	CASSLLGGVNYGYTF	TGTGCCAGCAGTTTACTGGGAGGGGTTAACTATGGCTACACCTTC
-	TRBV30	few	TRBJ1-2	CAWGGNYGYTF	TGTGCCTGGGGAGGGAACTATGGCTACACCTTC
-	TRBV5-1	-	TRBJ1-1	CASSLDGGNGIGNTEAFF	TGCGCCAGCAGCTTGGACGGGGGAAACGGAATTGGGAACACTGAAGCTTTCTTT
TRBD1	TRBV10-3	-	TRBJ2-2	CAISDRTGVTGELFF	TGTGCCATCAGTGATAGGACAGGGGTCACCGGGGAGCTGTTTTTT
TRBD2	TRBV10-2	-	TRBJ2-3	CASMTGTSRRTDTQYF	TGCGCCAGCATGACCGGGACTAGCCGACGCACAGATACGCAGTATTTT
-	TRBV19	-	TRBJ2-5	CASSIRGTPQETQYF	TGTGCCAGTAGTATCAGAGGGACCCCTCAAGAGACCCAGTACTTC
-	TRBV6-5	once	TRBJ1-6	CASNLDGQGSPLHF	TGTGCCAGCAACCTGGACGGTCAAGGGTCACCCCTCCACTTT
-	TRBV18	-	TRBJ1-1	CASSQGRNTEAFF	TGTGCCAGCTCCCAGGGGAGGAACACTGAAGCTTTCTTT
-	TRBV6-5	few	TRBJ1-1	CASTHGASTEAFF	TGTGCCAGCACGCATGGGGCGTCCACTGAAGCTTTCTTT
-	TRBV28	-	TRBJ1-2	CASSLFQAGKGYTF	TGTGCCAGCAGTTTATTCCAGGCAGGGAAGGGCTACACCTTC
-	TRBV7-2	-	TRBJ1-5	CASSWGPYSGPGGPQHF	TGTGCCAGCAGCTGGGGCCCCTACAGCGGTCCCGGGGGGCCCCAGCATTTT
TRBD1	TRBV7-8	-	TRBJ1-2	CASSLGQGSGYTF	TGTGCCAGCAGCTTAGGACAGGGAAGTGGCTACACCTTC
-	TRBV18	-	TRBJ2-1	CASSPRGPYNEQFF	TGTGCCAGCTCACCACGAGGGCCATACAATGAGCAGTTCTTC
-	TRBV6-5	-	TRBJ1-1	CASRKGEVTNTEAFF	TGTGCCAGCCGAAAGGGTGAAGTAACGAACACTGAAGCTTTCTTT
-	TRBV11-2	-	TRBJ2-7	CASSLVTYEQYF	TGTGCCAGCAGCTTAGTTACCTACGAGCAGTACTTC